A selection of T cell receptor beta chains follows, all from one sample in a study of identical twins. TCRdb re-called the 5' RACE reads through MiXCR, storing one row per CDR3 protein. The sample lists 690,000 or so distinct CDR3 sequences, approximately 6% occurring once. Sequenced material: naive T cells sorted from blood. Receptors were obtained from a man younger than 30 in good health. CDR3s include the opening cysteine and the closing phenylalanine or tryptophan. Fields, in order: CDR3 DNA, CDR3 protein, J gene, clone size, V gene, D gene. D genes are given only for firm matches. Size tells how often a clone was seen (once, few, many) or the class of an expanded clone, and some rows leave it out.

CDR3 DNA: TGCAGCGCAGTCGGGGGGAGCAATCAGCCCCAGCATTTT
CDR3 protein: CSAVGGSNQPQHF
J gene: TRBJ1-5
clone size: many
V gene: TRBV29-1
D gene: -

CDR3 DNA: TGCGCCAGCAGCTGGGGATTAGAGGAGTTCTTC
CDR3 protein: CASSWGLEEFF
J gene: TRBJ2-1
clone size: many
V gene: TRBV5-1
D gene: -

CDR3 DNA: TGTGCCAGCACCCCCGGTCGGGGCTACACCTTC
CDR3 protein: CASTPGRGYTF
J gene: TRBJ1-2
clone size: few
V gene: TRBV12-3/TRBV12-4
D gene: -

CDR3 DNA: TGTGCCAACGAGCGGATAGTCTACAATGAGCAGTTCTTC
CDR3 protein: CANERIVYNEQFF
J gene: TRBJ2-1
clone size: many
V gene: TRBV7-8
D gene: -

CDR3 DNA: TGTGCCAGCAGCTTGGGACTAGCGGGGGGTGAGCAGTTCTTC
CDR3 protein: CASSLGLAGGEQFF
J gene: TRBJ2-1
clone size: many
V gene: TRBV7-2
D gene: TRBD2

CDR3 DNA: TGTGCCAGCAGCTTGGACAGCTATAATGAAAAACTGTTTTTT
CDR3 protein: CASSLDSYNEKLFF
J gene: TRBJ1-4
clone size: -
V gene: TRBV12-3/TRBV12-4
D gene: -

CDR3 DNA: TGTGCCACCAGCAGAGAGCAGGGGGCGAATCAGGCTGGCTACACCTTC
CDR3 protein: CATSREQGANQAGYTF
J gene: TRBJ1-2
clone size: many
V gene: TRBV15
D gene: TRBD1

CDR3 DNA: TGCAGTGCGGAGCCCGGACTACAGAACACCGGGGAGCTGTTTTTT
CDR3 protein: CSAEPGLQNTGELFF
J gene: TRBJ2-2
clone size: -
V gene: TRBV20-1
D gene: -

CDR3 DNA: TGTGCCAGCAGTCCGGGGAACAATCCCGGGGAGCTGTTTTTT
CDR3 protein: CASSPGNNPGELFF
J gene: TRBJ2-2
clone size: many
V gene: TRBV12-3/TRBV12-4
D gene: -

CDR3 DNA: TGTGCCATCAGGGCACAGGGAGGAGACGGTGAGCAGTTCTTC
CDR3 protein: CAIRAQGGDGEQFF
J gene: TRBJ2-1
clone size: many
V gene: TRBV10-3
D gene: -

CDR3 DNA: TGTGCCAGCAGCTTGGGCCTGGAAGAGACCCAGTACTTC
CDR3 protein: CASSLGLEETQYF
J gene: TRBJ2-5
clone size: many
V gene: TRBV5-6
D gene: -

CDR3 DNA: TGTGCCAGCAGTTTGGGACTAGCGGAATCCTACAATGAGCAGTTCTTC
CDR3 protein: CASSLGLAESYNEQFF
J gene: TRBJ2-1
clone size: many
V gene: TRBV6-5
D gene: TRBD2

CDR3 DNA: TGTGCCAGCAGCTTTGGGCAGGACGGCTACACCTTC
CDR3 protein: CASSFGQDGYTF
J gene: TRBJ1-2
clone size: many
V gene: TRBV5-4
D gene: -

CDR3 DNA: TGTGCCACCAGCAGAGAAATCCGGGTTGAGCAGTTCTTC
CDR3 protein: CATSREIRVEQFF
J gene: TRBJ2-1
clone size: many
V gene: TRBV15
D gene: -

CDR3 DNA: TGCGCCAGCAGCCAACTCTGGACAGGGGTCTACGAGCAGTACTTC
CDR3 protein: CASSQLWTGVYEQYF
J gene: TRBJ2-7
clone size: many
V gene: TRBV4-3
D gene: TRBD1

CDR3 DNA: TGTGCCAGCAGCCAAGAAGTCCCGAGCTCCTACAATGAGCAGTTCTTC
CDR3 protein: CASSQEVPSSYNEQFF
J gene: TRBJ2-1
clone size: -
V gene: TRBV3-1
D gene: -

CDR3 DNA: TGTGCCAGCAGCCCTGAGACAGGGAGTACAGATACGCAGTATTTT
CDR3 protein: CASSPETGSTDTQYF
J gene: TRBJ2-3
clone size: many
V gene: TRBV6-1
D gene: TRBD1

CDR3 DNA: TGTGCCAGCTTCCCCGGGACAGGGGACGGAGATACGCAGTATTTT
CDR3 protein: CASFPGTGDGDTQYF
J gene: TRBJ2-3
clone size: -
V gene: TRBV18
D gene: TRBD1

CDR3 DNA: TGTGCCAGCACCTTGGGAGGGCGGGCGTACGAGCAGTACTTC
CDR3 protein: CASTLGGRAYEQYF
J gene: TRBJ2-7
clone size: many
V gene: TRBV12-3/TRBV12-4
D gene: TRBD2

CDR3 DNA: TGTGCCAGCAGCCGGACAGATAATTCACCCCTCCACTTT
CDR3 protein: CASSRTDNSPLHF
J gene: TRBJ1-6
clone size: many
V gene: TRBV4-2
D gene: -

CDR3 DNA: TGTGCCACCTCCGGAGCGGGAGACTCTGGGGCCAACGTCCTGACTTTC
CDR3 protein: CATSGAGDSGANVLTF
J gene: TRBJ2-6
clone size: many
V gene: TRBV15
D gene: TRBD2

CDR3 DNA: TGTGCCACCAGTGACCCGCAAGAAGGCACCTACAATGAGCAGTTCTTC
CDR3 protein: CATSDPQEGTYNEQFF
J gene: TRBJ2-1
clone size: many
V gene: TRBV24-1
D gene: -

CDR3 DNA: TGTGCCAGCAGTTTACCCCTGGGCAGGGGCCGATCAGAGACCCAGTACTTC
CDR3 protein: CASSLPLGRGRSETQYF
J gene: TRBJ2-5
clone size: few
V gene: TRBV28
D gene: -

CDR3 DNA: TGCAGTGCTAGTAGAGTGAAGACCCAGTACTTC
CDR3 protein: CSASRVKTQYF
J gene: TRBJ2-5
clone size: many
V gene: TRBV20-1
D gene: -

CDR3 DNA: TGCAGTGCTAGATCCTCGAACCTGAACACTGAAGCTTTCTTT
CDR3 protein: CSARSSNLNTEAFF
J gene: TRBJ1-1
clone size: many
V gene: TRBV20-1
D gene: -

CDR3 DNA: TGTGCCACCTTGGACGCGGGAGGGGTGAGCAATGAGCAGTTCTTC
CDR3 protein: CATLDAGGVSNEQFF
J gene: TRBJ2-1
clone size: many
V gene: TRBV15
D gene: TRBD2

CDR3 DNA: TGTGCCAGCAGCTTGTACCGGACAGGGGGCTTAAAAGGGAGCACTGAAGCTTTCTTT
CDR3 protein: CASSLYRTGGLKGSTEAFF
J gene: TRBJ1-1
clone size: -
V gene: TRBV5-6
D gene: TRBD1

CDR3 DNA: TGTGCCAGCAGCGGTATTCGGGCGGCCGAAGAGACCCAGTACTTC
CDR3 protein: CASSGIRAAEETQYF
J gene: TRBJ2-5
clone size: many
V gene: TRBV9
D gene: -

CDR3 DNA: TGCAGTGCCCTTAGAGGTACAGATCACGAGCAGTACTTC
CDR3 protein: CSALRGTDHEQYF
J gene: TRBJ2-7
clone size: many
V gene: TRBV20-1
D gene: -

CDR3 DNA: TGTGCCAGCAGTGAAGGAAAGATGAACACTGAAGCTTTCTTT
CDR3 protein: CASSEGKMNTEAFF
J gene: TRBJ1-1
clone size: -
V gene: TRBV6-1
D gene: -

CDR3 DNA: TGTGCCAGCTCACCGCAGGGCCGGACAGGGTCTGAAAAACTGTTTTTT
CDR3 protein: CASSPQGRTGSEKLFF
J gene: TRBJ1-4
clone size: few
V gene: TRBV18
D gene: TRBD1